This entry lists 27 T cell receptor beta chains sequenced from one sample in a study of T cell responses to AZD1222 COVID-19 vaccine. The assay was immunoSEQ multiplex PCR, and TCRdb's table has in-frame clones only and misses some. The sample holds 100,000 or so clones, 70% to 90% seen once. The sample was peripheral blood, taken on day 0 of AZD1222 vaccination. These receptors came from an adult in good health.

J is TRBJ2-7 and V is TRBV10-3, with a tentative D call TRBD2 (6 bases). This CDR3 contains 13 residues. CDR1 is ENHRY, CDR2 SYGVKD, per germline. With 4 bases removed from V and 5 bases from J, the gap between germline ends came to 12 bases. In nucleotides, the CDR3 is TGTGCCATCAGTGGAGGAGGGGCCCACGAGCAGTACTTC. This sequence encodes CAISGGGAHEQYF.

V is TRBV5-4 and J is TRBJ1-2, with D possibly TRBD1 on 6 matching bases. The CDR3 covers 14 residues. Between the trimmed V and J ends, which lost 0 bases and 2 bases, there was a span of 8 bases. CDR1 SGHNT and CDR2 YYREEE come from the germline V gene (reference sequence). The CDR3 DNA follows: TGTGCCAGCAGCTTGGATGGACAGAACTATGGCTACACCTTC. Amino acids: CASSLDGQNYGYTF.

The chain links TRBV2 to TRBJ1-3; D remains unclear. Germline-derived CDR1 and CDR2 are SNHLY and FYNNEI. The CDR3 runs to 11 residues. This CDR3 reads CVVVPGNTIYF. CDR3 in DNA: TGTGTGGTAGTTCCTGGAAACACCATATATTTT.

The DNA of the CDR3 is TGCGCCAGCAGGGGGTTTTCACTAGACTCCTACGAGCAGTACTTC. The encoded protein is CASRGFSLDSYEQYF. The chain employs TRBV5-1 and TRBJ2-7, with D perhaps TRBD2 (5 bases). CDR1 and CDR2 from the germline V gene are SGHRS and YFSETQ. This CDR3 has 15 residues. V lost 5 bases and J 0 bases, leaving 15 bases between the germline ends.

The chain couples TRBV29-1 to TRBJ1-2; D unclear. This CDR3 is built from 9 residues. In germline, CDR1 is SQVTM, CDR2 ANQGSEA. Deletions cut 3 bases from V and 8 bases from J, with 4 bases between. The CDR3 coding sequence is TGCAGCGTTGAGGGCGGCTACACCTTC. This gives the protein CSVEGGYTF.

This clone was detected once. The rearrangement links TRBV6-2 or TRBV6-3 to TRBJ1-5, with 7 bases fitting TRBD1. The CDR3 covers 15 residues. Germline values: CDR1 MNHEY, CDR2 SVGEGT. After removal of 6 bases from V and 4 bases from J, the junction contained 9 bases not matched to a gene. In DNA form, the CDR3 reads TGTGCCAGCAGCCGCGGACAGGAGAATAATCAGCCCCAGCATTTT. It translates to CASSRGQENNQPQHF.

V is TRBV13 and J is TRBJ2-1; 12 nucleotides agree with TRBD1. CDR3 length: 14 amino acids. CDR1 PRHDT and CDR2 FYEKMQ come from the germline V gene (reference sequence). V was clipped by 5 bases and J by 9 bases; unmatched bases: 5. CDR3 loop: CASSPGQGAAEQFF. The CDR3 DNA follows: TGTGCCAGCAGCCCGGGACAGGGGGCAGCTGAGCAGTTCTTC.

The rearrangement links TRBV5-1 to TRBJ1-3, with D maybe TRBD1 (6 bases). The CDR3 is 14 residues long. Germline V gene sequence: CDR1 SGHRS, CDR2 YFSETQ. V was shortened by 1 base and J by 1 base, with 6 bases between the two germline ends. The CDR3 nucleotides read TGCGCCAGCAGCTTGCAGGGGTCTGGAAACACCATATATTTT. Translated, it gives CASSLQGSGNTIYF.

This chain uses TRBV12-3 or TRBV12-4 with TRBJ2-5; D call uncertain. V gave up 4 bases and J gave up 5 bases, with 11 bases separating them. CDR3 size: 13 residues. The CDR3 sequence is CASSYPPLETQYF. CDR3 bases: TGTGCCAGCAGTTACCCCCCCCTGGAGACCCAGTACTTC.

The rearrangement uses TRBV10-3 and TRBJ1-1; D ambiguous. The length of the CDR3 is 14 residues. CDR1 and CDR2 from the germline V gene are ENHRY and SYGVKD. V was clipped by 10 bases and J by 1 base, with 16 bases between them. CDR3 amino acids: CATSQQTENTEAFF. CDR3 DNA sequence: TGTGCCACCAGCCAGCAAACAGAGAACACTGAAGCTTTCTTT.

This chain joins TRBV10-1 and TRBJ1-5; tentatively, D is TRBD1 (6 bases). Trimming cost V 4 bases and J 2 bases, with 9 bases left between them. Per the germline V gene, CDR1 is WNHNN and CDR2 is SYGVQD (reference sequence). The CDR3 extends over 14 amino acids. In DNA, the CDR3 is TGCGCCAGCAGTGCCGAGGGGGGCAATCAGCCCCAGCATTTT. Protein product: CASSAEGGNQPQHF.

The CDR3 sequence: CAWEGGDGELFF. In DNA, the CDR3 is TGTGCCTGGGAGGGGGGCGACGGGGAGCTGTTTTTT. The genes are TRBV30 and TRBJ2-2; possibly TRBD1 or TRBD2 for D (6 bases each). Germline lookup yields CDR1 GTSNPN and CDR2 SVGIG (reference sequence). There are 12 residues in the CDR3. V gave up 5 bases and J gave up 7 bases, with 11 bases separating them. Full variable domain (rest looked up from reference TRBV30 and TRBJ2-2): SQTIHQWPATLVQPVGSPLSLECTVEGTSNPNLYWYRQAAGRGLQLLFYSVGIGQISSEVPQNLSASRPQDRQFILSSKKLLLSDSGFYLCAWEGGDGELFFGEGSRLTVL.

This clone has more than one count but fewer than ten. The chain uses TRBV28 and TRBJ2-7; D might be TRBD2 (5 bases). The V and J ends lost 10 bases and 5 bases respectively, with 21 bases between them. Germline V lookup: CDR1 MDHEN, CDR2 SYDVKM. The CDR3 runs 14 residues. CDR3 nucleotide sequence: TGTGCCACCCAGGATCCGGGGATCGCCCACGAGCAGTACTTC. It encodes CATQDPGIAHEQYF.

The chain has TRBV7-8 and TRBJ1-2, with D hard to call. Germline V CDR1 and CDR2: SGHVS, FQNEAQ. Trimming cost V 0 bases and J 8 bases, with 10 bases left between them. CDR3 length: 13 amino acids. The CDR3 sequence: CASSLAGGVGYTF. CDR3 bases: TGTGCCAGCAGCTTAGCCGGAGGAGTCGGCTACACCTTC.

The sample holds one count of this clone. This chain uses TRBV5-1 with TRBJ1-2; D unclear. CDR3 length: 14 residues. V lost 4 bases and J 2 bases, leaving 12 bases between the germline ends. CDR1 is SGHRS and CDR2 is YFSETQ in the germline V gene. Here the CDR3 reads CASSTMTGNYGYTF. In DNA form, the CDR3 reads TGCGCCAGCAGCACGATGACGGGGAACTATGGCTACACCTTC. Variable domain in full (rest from reference TRBV5-1 and TRBJ1-2): KAGVTQTPRYLIKTRGQQVTLSCSPISGHRSVSWYQQTPGQGLQFLFEYFSETQRNKGNFPGRFSGRQFSNSRSEMNVSTLELGDSALYLCASSTMTGNYGYTFGSGTRLTVV.

This clone occurred once. The chain combines TRBV28 with TRBJ1-2, with no clear D. V lost 6 bases and J 1 base, leaving 3 bases between the germline ends. The CDR3 is 11 amino acids. Germline lookup yields CDR1 MDHEN and CDR2 SYDVKM. The CDR3 DNA is TGTGCCAGCAGGAGTAACTATGGCTACACCTTC. This encodes CASRSNYGYTF.

The chain's CDR3 is CASSSPVGQVGTIYF. DNA for the CDR3: TGTGCCAGCAGTTCGCCGGTCGGACAGGTTGGCACCATATATTTT. J is TRBJ1-3 and V is TRBV6-6; 7 nucleotides agree with TRBD1. V gave up 4 bases and J gave up 9 bases; unmatched junction bases: 12. Germline CDR1 is MNHNY and CDR2 is SVGAGI (reference sequence). This CDR3 comprises 15 residues.

This clone was counted a few times. V and J are TRBV5-5 and TRBJ1-1; 7 bases align to TRBD1. The CDR3 extends over 16 amino acids. CDR1 and CDR2 from the germline V gene are SGHKS and YYEKEE (reference sequence). V shed 2 bases, J shed 2 bases, and the junction held 9 bases outside the gene matches. The CDR3 DNA reads as TGTGCCAGCAGCTTAGGGGGCGGATGGGCTAACACTGAAGCTTTCTTT. This codes for CASSLGGGWANTEAFF.

The V gene is TRBV5-1, the J gene TRBJ2-1, with TRBD1 matching over 9 bases. After removal of 5 bases from V and 12 bases from J, the junction contained 24 bases not matched to a gene. Germline V gives CDR1 SGHRS, CDR2 YFSETQ. The CDR3 is 18 residues long. The CDR3 protein is CASRYFGQGTTQGTTQFF. CDR3 DNA sequence: TGCGCCAGCAGGTATTTCGGACAGGGGACTACACAAGGAACGACGCAGTTCTTC.

The chain is built from TRBV6-6 and TRBJ1-2; no definite D call. Trimming pared 2 bases from V and 4 bases from J, leaving 14 bases between. The CDR3 totals 15 residues. The germline CDR1 and CDR2 sequences are MNHNY and SVGAGI (reference sequence). In DNA form, the CDR3 reads TGTGCCAGCAGTTACCCTACTAACTCGCTCTATGGCTACACCTTC. Its translation: CASSYPTNSLYGYTF.

This chain uses TRBV27 with TRBJ2-3; 9 bases fit TRBD2. The CDR3 loop spans 11 amino acids. The germline CDR1 and CDR2 sequences are MNHEY and SMNVEV (reference sequence). The CDR3 nucleotides are TGTGCAAGCGGGAGGATAGATACGCAGTATTTT. This sequence encodes CASGRIDTQYF.

The rearrangement links TRBV10-2 to TRBJ1-2, with D uncertain. The CDR3 is made up of 12 amino acids. Looked up from germline, CDR1 is WSHSY and CDR2 is SAAADI. Trimming took off 1 base at V and 6 bases at J, with 6 bases between the two ends. In DNA, the CDR3 is TGCGCCAGCAGTGAGTTGGGTGATGGCTACACCTTC. Its protein product is CASSELGDGYTF.

The chain uses TRBV29-1 and TRBJ2-2; 7 bases match TRBD1. CDR3 length: 14 amino acids. The V segment lost 3 bases and the J segment 7 bases; nucleotides outside the gene matches: 8. Germline lookup yields CDR1 SQVTM and CDR2 ANQGSEA. The CDR3 coding sequence is TGCAGCGTTGAGGTCGGGACAGTCGGCGGGGAGCTGTTTTTT. Translated, it gives CSVEVGTVGGELFF.

The J gene is TRBJ1-2, the V gene TRBV28; perhaps TRBD1 as D (5 bases). The germline CDR1 and CDR2 sequences are MDHEN and SYDVKM. The CDR3 contains 16 residues. V lost 8 bases and J lost 6, with 25 bases in between. The CDR3 spells CASRTPGRSGRDGYTF. The DNA of the CDR3 is TGTGCCAGCCGAACCCCGGGCAGGTCCGGCAGGGATGGCTACACCTTC.

Only one count was recorded for this clone. J is TRBJ1-6 and V is TRBV2, with 7 bases matching TRBD1. With 8 bases clipped from V and 4 bases from J, the junction kept 5 bases outside the gene matches. Per germline, CDR1 SNHLY and CDR2 FYNNEI. The CDR3 runs to 14 residues. This CDR3 reads CASGRDRYNSPLHF. In nucleotides, the CDR3 is TGTGCCAGCGGTCGGGACAGATATAATTCACCCCTCCACTTT.

The genes are TRBV5-1 and TRBJ2-1, with a weak D call TRBD2 (5 bases). Germline values: CDR1 SGHRS, CDR2 YFSETQ. The CDR3 sequence is 14 residues long. Trimming took off 0 bases at V and 6 bases at J, with 10 bases between the two ends. The CDR3 DNA reads TGCGCCAGCAGCTTGGGGCTAGCAAGCAATGAGCAGTTCTTC. Protein: CASSLGLASNEQFF.

The DNA for the CDR3 is TGCGCCAGCAGCTTGGCGTCTGAAGGAAACACCATATATTTT. Protein: CASSLASEGNTIYF. V and J are TRBV5-1 and TRBJ1-3; D unresolved. This CDR3 is built from 14 residues. CDR1 is SGHRS and CDR2 is YFSETQ in the germline V gene. V gave up 0 bases and J gave up 4 bases, with 8 bases separating them. Using reference TRBV5-1 and TRBJ1-3 for the parts outside the CDR3, the full variable domain is KAGVTQTPRYLIKTRGQQVTLSCSPISGHRSVSWYQQTPGQGLQFLFEYFSETQRNKGNFPGRFSGRQFSNSRSEMNVSTLELGDSALYLCASSLASEGNTIYFGEGSWLTVV.